This T cell receptor beta chain was profiled in a study of control samples from healthy donors and cancer patients. This CDR3 comprises 16 residues. CDR1 is MGHRA and CDR2 is YSYEKL in the germline V gene. V lost 0 bases and J 3 bases, leaving 12 bases between the germline ends. The table came from immunoSEQ multiplex PCR; TCRdb's copy has only in-frame clones and leaves some out. Counted here are 130,000 or so clones, approximately 91% occurring once; the ten biggest clones make up roughly 3.4%. This TCR was sampled from a man in his forties or fifties in good health. Material for sequencing was blood. V is TRBV4-1 and J is TRBJ2-1; D is tentatively TRBD1 or TRBD2 (5 bases each). As DNA, the CDR3 is TGCGCCAGCAGCCAAGATCCAGGGAGCAACTACAATGAGCAGTTCTTC. It codes for CASSQDPGSNYNEQFF.